These 16 T cell receptor beta chains originate from one sample sequenced in a study of blood T cell repertoires in COVID-19 (dated by TCRdb to the early 2020s). The receptor library was made with the immunoSEQ multiplex PCR assay. TCRdb mirrors the immuneACCESS table, restricted to in-frame sequences. Some clones are absent from its copies; in checked studies, under half trace to an unresolved V gene, and the reason for the others is unknown. The sample records 290,000 or so clones, around 87% of which are singletons. The ten biggest clones cover about 2% of the sample. Sequenced input: peripheral blood. These receptors were collected from a man younger than 30 with active or convalescent COVID-19.

The J gene is TRBJ2-1, the V gene TRBV24-1, with 11 nucleotides matching TRBD1. The length of the CDR3 is 17 residues. Germline CDR1 KGHDR, CDR2 SFDVKD. The trim removed 2 bases at V and 0 bases at J, leaving 2 bases unmatched. CDR3 sequence reads: CATSDSGTGGSYNEQFF. In DNA form, the CDR3 reads TGTGCCACCAGTGATTCCGGGACAGGGGGCTCCTACAATGAGCAGTTCTTC.

The CDR3 DNA reads TGTGCCAGCAGCCGGGGACAGGAGTACGAGCAGTACTTC. This sequence encodes CASSRGQEYEQYF. This chain connects TRBV7-9 to TRBJ2-7; TRBD1 aligns across 8 bases. CDR3 length: 13 residues. Germline V gives CDR1 SEHNR, CDR2 FQNEAQ (reference sequence). The V and J ends lost 5 bases and 4 bases, in that order; junction bases with no gene match: 4.

The rearrangement joins TRBV7-8 to TRBJ2-1; 10 nucleotides line up with TRBD2. J gave up 4 bases and V 4 bases, and 4 bases lay outside the gene matches. The CDR3 is made up of 15 amino acids. CDR1 and CDR2 (germline): SGHVS, FQNEAQ. CDR3 loop: CASSSLAGKYNEQFF. For the CDR3, the DNA is TGTGCCAGCAGCTCACTAGCGGGGAAATACAATGAGCAGTTCTTC.

DNA of the CDR3: TGTGCCAGCAGCCGCGGGAGTGGCTATGAGGCGCAGTTCTTC. It translates to CASSRGSGYEAQFF. The rearrangement links TRBV11-2 to TRBJ2-1; 7 bases are a match to TRBD2. The J segment lost 12 bases and the V segment lost 5 bases, leaving 13 bases of the junction unmatched. CDR1 and CDR2 (germline): SGHAT, FQNNGV. The CDR3 consists of 14 residues.

This chain links TRBV7-9 with TRBJ2-1, with TRBD1 identical over 7 bases. The CDR3 is 15 residues long. CDR1 and CDR2 (germline): SEHNR, FQNEAQ (reference sequence). Trimming cost V 5 bases and J 4 bases; bases outside gene matches: 8. For the CDR3, the DNA is TGTGCCAGCAGCCAACCGGGACAGCTATACAATGAGCAGTTCTTC. It specifies CASSQPGQLYNEQFF. Together with reference TRBV7-9 and TRBJ2-1, the CDR3 gives the full variable domain: DTGVSQNPRHKITKRGQNVTFRCDPISEHNRLYWYRQTLGQGPEFLTYFQNEAQLEKSRLLSDRFSAERPKGSFSTLEIQRTEQGDSAMYLCASSQPGQLYNEQFFGPGTRLTVL.

This clone was picked up a small number of times. V and J are TRBV19 and TRBJ2-1; D is unresolved. This CDR3 has 12 residues. The ends were cut back, 4 bases at V and 3 bases at J, with 4 bases in the middle. The germline V gene has CDR1 LNHDA and CDR2 SQIVND (reference sequence). Written as DNA, the CDR3 is TGTGCCAGTAGTAATCTCTACAATGAGCAGTTCTTC. It translates to CASSNLYNEQFF.

This chain uses TRBV19 with TRBJ2-5; maybe TRBD2 (6 bases). V lost 4 bases and J lost 2, with 14 bases in between. The CDR3 loop spans 15 amino acids. The germline gives CDR1 LNHDA, CDR2 SQIVND (reference sequence). The CDR3: CASSKEGTAQETQYF. The CDR3 bases are TGTGCCAGTAGTAAGGAGGGGACGGCGCAAGAGACCCAGTACTTC.

J is TRBJ2-7 and V is TRBV14, with 11 bases fitting TRBD2. The CDR3 is 15 amino acids. Germline values: CDR1 SGHDN, CDR2 FVKESK. The ends lost 5 bases at V and 5 bases at J; junction bases unmatched: 8. In DNA form, the CDR3 reads TGTGCCAGCAGCGATGGACTAGCGGGTAACGACGAGCAGTACTTC. This gives the protein CASSDGLAGNDEQYF.

The J gene is TRBJ2-1, the V gene TRBV28; 14 positions match TRBD2. J gave up 8 bases and V 4 bases, and 7 bases lay outside the gene matches. Germline V gene sequence: CDR1 MDHEN, CDR2 SYDVKM. The CDR3 is 16 amino acids. The DNA for the CDR3 is TGTGCCAGCAGTTACCCTGGACTAGCGGGAGGTGATGAGCAGTTCTTC. This codes for CASSYPGLAGGDEQFF.

The J gene is TRBJ2-7, the V gene TRBV29-1, with D possibly TRBD1 on 6 matching bases. The V end lost 4 bases, the J end lost 0 bases, and 13 bases lay between the germline ends. Germline V gives CDR1 SQVTM, CDR2 ANQGSEA. The CDR3 spans 14 residues. This chain's CDR3 is CSVVEQGHSYEQYF. The DNA of the CDR3 is TGCAGCGTTGTAGAGCAGGGGCACTCCTACGAGCAGTACTTC.

This clone appeared a few times. The CDR3 nucleotides are TGTGCCAGCAGCTCTTTATCTCTTGAGCAGTTCTTC. It is translated as CASSSLSLEQFF. V gene TRBV7-8 combines with J gene TRBJ2-1, with D unclear. CDR3 length equals 12 residues. Deletions cut 4 bases from V and 9 bases from J, with 10 bases between. The germline gives CDR1 SGHVS, CDR2 FQNEAQ.

J is TRBJ1-1 and V is TRBV29-1, with 7 bases fitting TRBD1. The CDR3 runs 13 residues. V was clipped by 4 bases and J by 4 bases; unmatched bases: 6. Looked up from germline, CDR1 is SQVTM and CDR2 is ANQGSEA. CDR3 DNA sequence: TGCAGCGTTGGTTCCGCAGGGGGCACTGAAGCTTTCTTT. It translates to CSVGSAGGTEAFF.

The chain carries TRBV5-4 and TRBJ1-2, with 8 bases lining up with TRBD1. The CDR3 contains 13 residues. The trim removed 5 bases at V and 2 bases at J, leaving 2 bases unmatched. CDR1 SGHNT and CDR2 YYREEE come from the germline V gene (reference sequence). CDR3 nucleotide sequence: TGTGCCAGCAGAAGACAGGGGAACTATGGCTACACCTTC. This encodes CASRRQGNYGYTF.

The chain carries TRBV12-3 or TRBV12-4 and TRBJ2-5; 7 bases agree with TRBD1. V shed 3 bases and J 10 bases; nucleotides not matched to a gene: 8. The CDR3 has 13 amino acids. In nucleotides, the CDR3 is TGTGCCAGCAGTTTTAGGGACAGAGGGGTCCAGTACTTC. Amino acid sequence: CASSFRDRGVQYF.

J is TRBJ2-7 and V is TRBV7-3; D is possibly TRBD2 (5 bases). The CDR3 extends over 19 amino acids. Germline lookup yields CDR1 SGHTA and CDR2 FQGTGA. V was pared by 3 bases and J by 0 bases, with 24 bases between. The CDR3 region is CASSFSVLILRVVSYEQYF. CDR3 DNA sequence: TGTGCCAGCAGCTTCTCTGTCCTTATTTTGCGGGTCGTCTCCTACGAGCAGTACTTC.

This clone is a singleton in its sample. This chain joins TRBV7-9 and TRBJ1-2, with D tentatively TRBD1 (6 bases). The CDR3 spans 14 residues. Trimming pared 0 bases from V and 4 bases from J, leaving 9 bases between. Germline CDR1 reads SEHNR; CDR2 reads FQNEAQ (reference sequence). The chain's CDR3 is CASSLAGRGYGYTF. CDR3 sequence (DNA): TGTGCCAGCAGCTTAGCCGGCAGGGGCTATGGCTACACCTTC.